The 26 T cell receptor beta chains below were found in one sample sequenced in a study of T-cell reconstitution after alpha-beta-depleted transplantation in children. Preparing the TCRbeta library involved the use of unique molecular identifiers. From the PCR reads, TCRdb called clonotypes with MiXCR, one entry per CDR3 protein. This sample has fewer than 250,000 distinct CDR3 sequences, with around 7.5% found just once. The material sequenced was PBMCs, mostly from graft donor cells, taken 180 days after TCRalphabeta/CD19-depleted stem cell transplant. These receptors were collected from a male patient aged 10 to 17 who had a stem cell transplant for acute lymphoblastic leukemia, so the T cells may come from the graft donor.

This clonotype was detected many times. The chain uses TRBV28 and TRBJ2-7; D is undetermined. The length of the CDR3 is 15 residues. The germline CDR1 and CDR2 sequences are MDHEN and SYDVKM. V was trimmed by 2 bases and J by 0 bases, leaving 11 bases between them. CDR3 protein: CASSLHQASSYEQYF. CDR3 in DNA: TGTGCCAGCAGTTTACACCAGGCCAGCTCCTACGAGCAGTACTTC.

This clonotype was observed at least ten times. Just one base apart from a much larger clone, this may be a read error. This chain connects TRBV2 to TRBJ2-7; no definite D call. Germline values: CDR1 SNHLY, CDR2 FYNNEI. The CDR3 contains 10 residues. Trimming cost V 8 bases and J 2 bases, with 4 bases left between them. This chain's CDR3 is CASGPYEQYF. The CDR3 region has the DNA TGTGCCAGCGGTCCCTACGAGCAGTACTTC.

This clonotype was detected a few times. Here the CDR3 reads CASSLDRTDTQYF. The CDR3 DNA is TGTGCCAGCAGCCTCGATCGAACAGATACGCAGTATTTT. The chain couples TRBV7-3 to TRBJ2-3; D gene uncertain. Trimming took 5 bases from V and 3 from J, leaving 9 bases between them. Germline CDR1 reads SGHTA; CDR2 reads FQGTGA. This CDR3 contains 13 residues.

The sample holds many counts of this clonotype. The CDR3 spells CSVEDGEVAYEQYF. DNA of the CDR3: TGCAGCGTTGAAGATGGTGAGGTCGCCTACGAGCAGTACTTC. The chain couples TRBV29-1 to TRBJ2-7; D unclear. The CDR3 consists of 14 residues. Germline V lookup: CDR1 SQVTM, CDR2 ANQGSEA. The V end lost 0 bases, the J end lost 2 bases, and 11 bases lay between the germline ends.

In its sample, this clonotype was seen many times. This chain joins TRBV20-1 and TRBJ1-1, with D tentatively TRBD1 (6 bases). With 3 bases removed from V and 1 base from J, the gap between germline ends came to 12 bases. The CDR3 extends over 14 amino acids. Per germline, CDR1 DFQATT and CDR2 SNEGSKA (reference sequence). The CDR3, as DNA: TGCAGTGCTAGCCCGGACAGATGGAACACTGAAGCTTTCTTT. It codes for CSASPDRWNTEAFF.

This clonotype was counted ten times or more. CDR3 DNA: TGTGCCAGCAGTTACGGGGACAGCTCCTCGATTTACGAGCAGTACTTC. It specifies CASSYGDSSSIYEQYF. The chain is built from TRBV6-5 and TRBJ2-7, with 7 bases that match TRBD1. The CDR3 consists of 16 residues. Per the germline V gene, CDR1 is MNHEY and CDR2 is SVGAGI. Unmatched junction bases numbered 11, after V lost 2 bases and J lost 4 bases.

J is TRBJ2-7 and V is TRBV18; D might be TRBD1 (6 bases). The germline CDR1 and CDR2 sequences are KGHSH and LQKENI. The CDR3 sequence is 14 residues long. Trimming pared 3 bases from V and 3 bases from J, leaving 12 bases between. CDR3 DNA sequence: TGTGCCAGCTCACCCTACGGGACATACTACGAGCAGTACTTC. The encoded protein is CASSPYGTYYEQYF.

There are many counts of this clonotype. The chain is built from TRBV5-1 and TRBJ2-1; TRBD1 agrees at 7 bases. Losses at the gene ends were 4 bases for V and 8 bases for J; bases not matched to a gene: 6. The CDR3 spans 13 residues. Germline V gene sequence: CDR1 SGHRS, CDR2 YFSETQ. This CDR3 reads CASSVTGFDEQFF. For the CDR3, the DNA is TGCGCCAGCAGCGTGACAGGGTTCGATGAGCAGTTCTTC.

The sample holds a few counts of this clonotype. This chain uses TRBV3-1 with TRBJ2-2; 7 nucleotides align to TRBD2. The CDR3 loop spans 15 amino acids. CDR1 and CDR2 (germline): LGHDT, YNNKEL (reference sequence). The trim removed 4 bases at V and 3 bases at J, leaving 5 bases unmatched. The CDR3: CASSRLASYTGELFF. CDR3 nucleotide sequence: TGTGCCAGCAGCCGACTAGCATCTTACACCGGGGAGCTGTTTTTT.

Details on this clonotype: This may arise from a read error, as a much more abundant clone is one base away. The chain carries TRBV12-3 or TRBV12-4 and TRBJ2-7, with 8 bases matching TRBD1. The V segment lost 8 bases and the J segment 9 bases; nucleotides outside the gene matches: 24. The CDR3 is made up of 17 amino acids. CDR3 sequence: CASCSSSLGGQGARQYF. The DNA of the CDR3 is TGTGCCAGCTGTTCTAGCTCCCTAGGGGGCCAGGGGGCTCGGCAGTACTTC.

This clonotype was seen ten or more times. This chain links TRBV7-2 with TRBJ2-2, with 9 nucleotides matching TRBD1. Germline V gene data show CDR1 as SGHTA and CDR2 as FQGNSA. The CDR3 runs 14 residues. J was trimmed by 6 bases and V by 5 bases; bases with no gene match: 4. In nucleotides, the CDR3 is TGTGCCAGCAGCCGGGACAGGGCAGCCGGGGAGCTGTTTTTT. This codes for CASSRDRAAGELFF.

This clonotype showed up many times. The chain uses TRBV3-1 and TRBJ2-2, with D hard to call. The CDR3 runs 17 residues. CDR1 is LGHDT and CDR2 is YNNKEL in the germline V gene (reference sequence). The V and J ends lost 0 bases and 3 bases respectively, with 14 bases between them. In DNA, the CDR3 is TGTGCCAGCAGCCAAGATACGGCAGGAGTTTACACCGGGGAGCTGTTTTTT. Translated: CASSQDTAGVYTGELFF.

This clonotype was seen repeatedly, ten times or more. J is TRBJ2-7 and V is TRBV10-3; 8 nucleotides match TRBD2. Germline values: CDR1 ENHRY, CDR2 SYGVKD. The V gene end was trimmed by 9 bases and the J gene end by 2 bases; junction bases not matched to a gene: 9. The CDR3 has 14 amino acids. For the CDR3, the DNA is TGTGCCATTTCACCAGGTAGCGGGGCCTACGAGCAGTACTTC. Protein sequence: CAISPGSGAYEQYF.

This clonotype showed up many times. The chain employs TRBV11-1 and TRBJ2-3; 11 bases are shared with TRBD2. Per germline, CDR1 SGHAT and CDR2 FQDESV (reference sequence). CDR3 length equals 18 residues. V lost 4 bases, J lost 2 bases, and 11 bases stayed unmatched. Written as DNA, the CDR3 is TGTGCCAGCAGCTCGACTACTTTAGCGGGAGGGTACACAGATACGCAGTATTTT. The encoded protein is CASSSTTLAGGYTDTQYF.

This clonotype was found many times. The rearrangement uses TRBV6-1 and TRBJ2-2, with D possibly matching TRBD2 (7 bases). V lost 6 bases to trimming and J lost 6 bases, with 14 bases between them. The CDR3 loop spans 14 amino acids. Germline V gene lookup returns CDR1 MNHNS and CDR2 SASEGT. CDR3 in DNA: TGTGCCAGCAGATTCCAGGGGAGGGCCGGGGAGCTGTTTTTT. This codes for CASRFQGRAGELFF.

At least ten counts were recorded for this clonotype. This rearrangement joins TRBV5-6 to TRBJ2-1, with TRBD2 matching over 14 bases. Germline loops: CDR1 SGHDT, CDR2 YYEEEE. This CDR3 has 13 residues. V dropped 6 bases and J dropped 10; count of bases not matched to a gene: 3. The CDR3 protein is CASTGLAGVEQFF. The CDR3 DNA follows: TGTGCCAGCACGGGACTAGCGGGGGTCGAGCAGTTCTTC.

The sample holds many counts of this clonotype. This sequence joins TRBV9 and TRBJ1-6, with a tentative D call TRBD1 (6 bases). With 3 bases removed from V and 5 bases from J, the gap between germline ends came to 12 bases. The length of the CDR3 is 15 residues. CDR1 SGDLS and CDR2 YYNGEE come from the germline V gene. CDR3 amino acids: CASSAGTPNNSPLHF. The CDR3 DNA is TGTGCCAGCAGCGCGGGGACACCAAATAATTCACCCCTCCACTTT.

Ten or more counts support this clonotype. The rearrangement joins TRBV4-1 to TRBJ1-4; 9 nucleotides agree with TRBD1. CDR1 is MGHRA, CDR2 YSYEKL, per germline. The ends lost 1 base at V and 8 bases at J; junction bases unmatched: 2. This CDR3 is 14 amino acids long. CDR3 sequence reads: CASSQGQGGEKLFF. The CDR3 bases are TGCGCCAGCAGCCAAGGACAGGGGGGAGAAAAACTGTTTTTT.

This clonotype has ten or more counts. The V and J genes are TRBV21-1 and TRBJ2-2; TRBD1 is the table's D call and was not checked against the DNA. TRBV21-1 is listed as a pseudogene. The CDR3 runs to 14 residues. CDR3 DNA: TGTGCCAACCGGGACAGTCAGAAAACCGGGGAGCTGTTTTTT. As protein: CANRDSQKTGELFF.

Ten or more counts support this clonotype. The chain couples TRBV6-2 or TRBV6-3 to TRBJ2-7; D unclear. This CDR3 is 14 amino acids long. V lost 2 bases and J lost 0, with 8 bases in between. Germline V CDR1 and CDR2: MNHEY, SVGEGT. The CDR3 spells CASSYAASSYEQYF. Written as DNA, the CDR3 is TGTGCCAGCAGTTACGCAGCTAGCTCCTACGAGCAGTACTTC.

The table lists this clonotype with many counts. J is TRBJ2-5 and V is TRBV3-1; no firm D call. CDR3 length: 15 residues. Between the trimmed V and J ends, which lost 1 base and 5 bases, there was a span of 14 bases. Per the germline V gene, CDR1 is LGHDT and CDR2 is YNNKEL (reference sequence). The DNA of the CDR3 is TGTGCCAGCAGCCAAGGGTTACTCCCGTCGGAGACCCAGTACTTC. It codes for CASSQGLLPSETQYF.

Many counts were recorded for this clonotype. The rearrangement links TRBV20-1 to TRBJ2-5, with D hard to call. The germline V gene encodes CDR1 DFQATT and CDR2 SNEGSKA (reference sequence). V was clipped by 8 bases and J by 5 bases, with 12 bases between them. CDR3 length: 11 amino acids. The CDR3 sequence is CSPGGEETQYF. The CDR3 nucleotides are TGCAGTCCCGGCGGAGAGGAGACCCAGTACTTC.

In this sample, this clonotype turned up a few times. The chain is built from TRBV29-1 and TRBJ1-2; D not resolved. V was pared by 0 bases and J by 5 bases, with 13 bases between. The CDR3 contains 14 residues. Germline assignment: CDR1 SQVTM and CDR2 ANQGSEA. This chain's CDR3 is CSVEDHGTLYGYTF. In DNA, the CDR3 is TGCAGCGTTGAAGATCACGGCACCTTATATGGCTACACCTTC.

This clonotype came up a few times. The J gene is TRBJ2-7, the V gene TRBV5-6, with D perhaps matching TRBD2 (6 bases). CDR3 length: 13 residues. From germline, CDR1 is SGHDT and CDR2 YYEEEE. Deletions cut 2 bases from V and 4 bases from J, with 10 bases between. DNA for the CDR3: TGTGCCAGCAGCTTAGGACTATTTTACGAGCAGTACTTC. Protein: CASSLGLFYEQYF.

This clonotype was counted at least ten times. This chain joins TRBV11-2 and TRBJ2-5; D is perhaps TRBD1 or TRBD2 (5 bases each). The germline V gene encodes CDR1 SGHAT and CDR2 FQNNGV. The ends were cut back, 4 bases at V and 0 bases at J, with 9 bases in the middle. The CDR3 covers 14 residues. The CDR3 loop reads CASSSWGYQETQYF. In nucleotides, the CDR3 is TGTGCCAGCAGCTCCTGGGGGTACCAAGAGACCCAGTACTTC.

A note on this clonotype: With a much larger clone just one base away, this may be a read error. V gene TRBV19 combines with J gene TRBJ1-5, with TRBD1 matching over 7 bases. The germline CDR1 and CDR2 sequences are LNHDA and SQIVND (reference sequence). The CDR3 consists of 15 residues. CDR3 DNA sequence: TGTTCCAGTAGTATCCGGGACAGCTTTAATCAGCCCCAGCATTTT. Amino acid sequence: CSSSIRDSFNQPQHF.